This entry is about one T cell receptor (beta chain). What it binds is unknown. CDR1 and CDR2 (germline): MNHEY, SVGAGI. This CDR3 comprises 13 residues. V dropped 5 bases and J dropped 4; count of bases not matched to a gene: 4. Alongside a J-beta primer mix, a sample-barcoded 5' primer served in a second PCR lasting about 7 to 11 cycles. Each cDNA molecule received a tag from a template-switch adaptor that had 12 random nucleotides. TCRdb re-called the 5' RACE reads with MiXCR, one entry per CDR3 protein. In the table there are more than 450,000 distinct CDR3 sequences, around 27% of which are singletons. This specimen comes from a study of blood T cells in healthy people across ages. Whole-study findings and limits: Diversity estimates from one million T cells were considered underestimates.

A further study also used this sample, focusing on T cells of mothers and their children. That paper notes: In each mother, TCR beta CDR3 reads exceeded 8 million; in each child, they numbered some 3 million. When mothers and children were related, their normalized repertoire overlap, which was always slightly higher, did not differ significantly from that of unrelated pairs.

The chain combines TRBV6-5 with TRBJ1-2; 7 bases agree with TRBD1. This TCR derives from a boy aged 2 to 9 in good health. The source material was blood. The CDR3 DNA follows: TGTGCCAGCAGTGCGGGACAGATCTATGGCTACACCTTC. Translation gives CASSAGQIYGYTF.